The 3 T cell receptor beta chains presented below share a single source sample, sequenced in a study of Graves' ophthalmopathy and Graves' hyperthyroidism. Amplified TCR beta CDR3 regions were obtained using RNA transcripts as template. After a first-round RT-PCR with HTBI primers, a second-round multiplex PCR was run. TCRdb re-derived calls from the multiplex PCR reads in MiXCR, one entry per CDR3 protein. Counted here are tens of thousands of distinct CDR3 sequences, approximately 50% occurring once; the ten biggest clones make up 4.5% to 5%. Sequenced: peripheral blood. The receptors here all came from an adult woman with Graves' ophthalmopathy.

This chain joins TRBV7-9 and TRBJ2-3, with D perhaps given as TRBD1 or TRBD2 (6 bases each). The CDR3 consists of 15 residues. The germline V gene encodes CDR1 SEHNR and CDR2 FQNEAQ (reference sequence). V was shortened by 1 base and J by 2 bases, with 10 bases between the two germline ends. CDR3 in DNA: TGTGCCAGCAGCTTAGAGGGGGGCTTCACAGATACGCAGTATTTT. Amino acids: CASSLEGGFTDTQYF. The full variable domain, in which reference TRBV7-9 and TRBJ2-3 provide the parts outside the CDR3, is DTGVSQNPRHKITKRGQNVTFRCDPISEHNRLYWYRQTLGQGPEFLTYFQNEAQLEKSRLLSDRFSAERPKGSFSTLEIQRTEQGDSAMYLCASSLEGGFTDTQYFGPGTRLTVL.

This clonotype has ten or more counts. V and J are TRBV6-1 and TRBJ1-6, with D tentatively TRBD1 (5 bases). Trimming took off 7 bases at V and 7 bases at J, with 17 bases between the two ends. The germline CDR1 and CDR2 sequences are MNHNS and SASEGT. This CDR3 contains 15 residues. The CDR3 sequence is CASNPIMTENSPLHF. For the CDR3, the DNA is TGTGCCAGCAACCCCATCATGACAGAGAATTCACCCCTCCACTTT.

V is TRBV7-9 and J is TRBJ1-3; perhaps TRBD1 as D (5 bases). CDR3 size: 15 residues. Trimming took off 3 bases at V and 3 bases at J, with 12 bases between the two ends. Germline CDR1 SEHNR, CDR2 FQNEAQ (reference sequence). In DNA form, the CDR3 reads TGTGCCAGCAGCTTTTCGGGGGTGATTGGAAACACCATATATTTT. Amino acid sequence: CASSFSGVIGNTIYF.